This T cell receptor beta chain was obtained from a study of a mutant IDH1 vaccine in newly diagnosed glioma (dated by TCRdb to the early 2020s). Study-level background: Vaccination began 4-6 weeks after radiotherapy alone, or alongside temozolomide cycles in the chemotherapy-containing groups. Peripheral blood samples were drawn at six visits, namely V03 (baseline), V05, V07, V10, V12 and V13. Prior to enrollment, standard therapy consisting of radiotherapy alone, temozolomide alone, or radiochemotherapy with temozolomide had been administered to patients, with the combination being received by most patients. For exploratory analyses, about two dozen treated patients had longitudinal TCRB deep sequencing done wherever samples were available. The approximately 30 treated patients were approximately 62% male and around 40% female, with a mean age of around 40 years. Visit V12 was the week-35 safety follow-up and visit V13 was the week-47 end of study. Points the paper makes about the study in general: Availability determined which PBMC samples were chosen for TCRB deep sequencing. No apparent relationship was observed between pseudoprogression and alterations in the top peripheral T cell clonotypes detected by TCRB sequencing. Vaccine-induced immune responses across multiple MHC alleles were detected in roughly 94% of patients. The authors noted that analyses of patient blood samples could not be reproduced because of sample limitations.

The CDR3 goes from the cysteine to the phenylalanine over 16 residues. Only CDR3 DNA is held: 48 bases, read in frame from base 1. Trimming removed 1 base from V and 1 base from J; the gene matches leave 1 base unexplained. CDR1 SGHTA and CDR2 FQGNSA are derived from the germline V gene. With respect to this clone: It has no known antigen specificity. No base quality values were provided; no much bigger clone lies one nucleotide off.

Taken with the paper, the label for time point translates to: week 35, safety follow-up. Every vaccine dose consisted of 300 ug of a 20-mer mutant IDH1 peptide in Montanide, administered subcutaneously together with topical imiquimod. Across visits V03 through V10, patients got a total of eight vaccinations, given in weeks 1, 3, 5, 7, 11, 15, 19 and 23. The donors had newly diagnosed IDH1-mutant astrocytomas of WHO grade 3 or 4 that showed loss of nuclear ATRX. The samples were drawn from NOA16, a multicentre, single-arm, open-label phase I trial in Germany that tested a mutant IDH1 peptide vaccine in humans for the first time. The DNeasy Blood and Tissue Kit was used to extract genomic DNA from EDTA blood for TCRB sequencing. Libraries were built with the immunoSEQ multiplex PCR assay. The hsTCRB Kit was used according to the manufacturer's protocol to amplify rearranged TCR beta chain sequences. An Illumina MiSeq was used to sequence the TCRB libraries. The study's processing was this. The kit vendor's proprietary platform handled demultiplexing, trimming and gene mapping. The source is immuneACCESS, and TCRdb retained only in-frame sequences with V and J called. Part of the clones is not carried over; for the studies checked, unresolved V genes explain less than half of this, and the remainder is unexplained. For V, J and clone size, that table is used; D and trimming come from the DNA. In this sample the table shows about 69,000 clones, around 86% of which occur a single time. Roughly 2% of the sample comes from the top ten.

Recombination linked TRBV7-2 to TRBJ2-1, with 10 bases in between that match TRBD2. The sample was PBMCs, taken from a glioma patient whose treatment included an IDH1 peptide vaccine. This receptor was taken from a man aged 25 to 45 with glioma. The CDR3 corresponds to CASSLGTSGSYNEQFF. The nucleotides are TGTGCCAGCAGCTTAGGGACTAGCGGTTCCTACAATGAGCAGTTCTTC.